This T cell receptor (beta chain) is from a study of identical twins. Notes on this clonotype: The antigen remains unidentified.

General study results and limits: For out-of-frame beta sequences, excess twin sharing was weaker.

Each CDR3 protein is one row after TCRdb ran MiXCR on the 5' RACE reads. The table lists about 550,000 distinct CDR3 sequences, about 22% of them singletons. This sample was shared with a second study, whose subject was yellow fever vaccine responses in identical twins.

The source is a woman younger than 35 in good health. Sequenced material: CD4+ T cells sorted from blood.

The CDR3 bases are TGCAGTGCTAGAGTAGCGGGAGGTGGGACAGATACGCAGTATTTT. It encodes CSARVAGGGTDTQYF. J is TRBJ2-3 and V is TRBV20-1; 10 positions agree with TRBD2. Germline trimming cut 1 base from V and 3 bases from J; bases unmatched to any gene: 4. The CDR3 has 15 amino acids. The V gene's germline CDR1 is DFQATT and CDR2 SNEGSKA (reference sequence).